Presented here are 30 T cell receptor beta chains from one specimen sequenced in a study of T cell repertoires in cytomegalovirus infection. One entry per CDR3 protein results from TCRdb running MiXCR on the reads. The repertoire holds fewer than 550,000 distinct CDR3 sequences, with roughly 12% as singletons. Material for sequencing was PBMCs. These receptors all come from a human donor in good health (CMV status not recorded). Some clones in this sample may be carry-over from other donors' samples.

This clonotype was seen ten or more times. This chain joins TRBV7-9 and TRBJ2-1; D perhaps matches TRBD2 (6 bases). With 3 bases removed from V and 5 bases from J, the gap between germline ends came to 14 bases. This CDR3 contains 15 residues. CDR1 is SEHNR and CDR2 is FQNEAQ in the germline V gene (reference sequence). The CDR3 DNA reads TGTGCCAGCAGCTTTTTTCGGGAGCCGAACAATGAGCAGTTCTTC. It is translated as CASSFFREPNNEQFF. The whole variable domain, filled in from reference TRBV7-9 and TRBJ2-1, reads DTGVSQNPRHKITKRGQNVTFRCDPISEHNRLYWYRQTLGQGPEFLTYFQNEAQLEKSRLLSDRFSAERPKGSFSTLEIQRTEQGDSAMYLCASSFFREPNNEQFFGPGTRLTVL.

V gene TRBV24-1 combines with J gene TRBJ2-2; either TRBD1 or TRBD2 may fit D (5 bases each). The CDR3 has 17 amino acids. Germline assignment: CDR1 KGHDR and CDR2 SFDVKD. V lost 0 bases and J lost 0, with 10 bases in between. CDR3 DNA sequence: TGTGCCACCAGTGATTTGAGGTGGGGGTCGAACACCGGGGAGCTGTTTTTT. Its protein product is CATSDLRWGSNTGELFF.

Turning to this clonotype: A much more abundant neighbour one base away suggests this may be a read error. The CDR3 region has the DNA TGTACCAGTAGTATCTCGGGGACAGGGCTTTTCACTGAAGCTTTCTTT. Translating it yields CTSSISGTGLFTEAFF. J is TRBJ1-1 and V is TRBV19, with 9 bases identical to TRBD1. The CDR3 has 16 residues. In germline, CDR1 is LNHDA, CDR2 SQIVND (reference sequence). The full variable domain, its missing parts supplied by reference TRBV19 and TRBJ1-1, is DGGITQSPKYLFRKEGQNVTLSCEQNLNHDAMYWYRQDPGQGLRLIYYSQIVNDFQKGDIAEGYSVSREKKESFPLTVTSAQKNPTAFYLCTSSISGTGLFTEAFFGQGTRLTVV.

V gene TRBV5-5 combines with J gene TRBJ2-1; 8 nucleotides line up with TRBD2. J was trimmed by 4 bases and V by 4 bases; bases with no gene match: 7. The germline V gene has CDR1 SGHKS and CDR2 YYEKEE (reference sequence). The CDR3 totals 15 residues. This CDR3 is CASSPDGGAYNEQFF. Written as DNA, the CDR3 is TGTGCCAGCAGCCCCGACGGGGGGGCTTACAATGAGCAGTTCTTC.

This clonotype was found many times. The DNA for the CDR3 is TGTGCCAGCAGTTACGGGGGATATAGGGGCTACACCTTC. The encoded protein is CASSYGGYRGYTF. The V gene is TRBV6-2 or TRBV6-3, the J gene TRBJ1-2, with D perhaps matching TRBD1 (5 bases). Trimming took off 2 bases at V and 8 bases at J, with 12 bases between the two ends. Per the germline V gene, CDR1 is MNHEY and CDR2 is SVGEGT. This CDR3 has 13 residues.

V usage is TRBV11-2 and J usage is TRBJ1-1; no definite D call. The CDR3 is 14 amino acids. Looked up from germline, CDR1 is SGHAT and CDR2 is FQNNGV. Trimming removed 4 bases from V and 5 bases from J, with 14 bases in between. CDR3 sequence reads: CASSYTEGRTEAFF. In DNA form, the CDR3 reads TGTGCCAGCAGCTATACCGAAGGGCGGACTGAAGCTTTCTTT.

The chain is built from TRBV30 and TRBJ2-7; the D is unclear. Germline CDR1 is GTSNPN and CDR2 is SVGIG (reference sequence). There are 12 residues in the CDR3. Trimming stripped 1 base from V and 6 bases from J, with 10 bases between. CDR3: CAWSGSRSEQYF. For the CDR3, the DNA is TGTGCCTGGAGTGGCTCCAGGAGCGAGCAGTACTTC. Filled out from reference TRBV30 and TRBJ2-7, the complete variable domain reads SQTIHQWPATLVQPVGSPLSLECTVEGTSNPNLYWYRQAAGRGLQLLFYSVGIGQISSEVPQNLSASRPQDRQFILSSKKLLLSDSGFYLCAWSGSRSEQYFGPGTRLTVT.

The V and J genes are TRBV11-2 and TRBJ1-3; TRBD1 agrees at 7 bases. J was trimmed by 4 bases and V by 6 bases; bases with no gene match: 9. Germline V gives CDR1 SGHAT, CDR2 FQNNGV. The CDR3 runs to 15 residues. The CDR3 sequence: CASRNTGVRGNTIYF. The CDR3 nucleotides read TGTGCCAGCAGAAATACAGGGGTGAGGGGAAACACCATATATTTT.

This clonotype was observed a single time. J is TRBJ2-6 and V is TRBV27; D ambiguous. The CDR3 is 16 amino acids. The V gene lost 6 bases and the J gene lost 0 bases, with 12 bases spanning the gap. The germline V gene has CDR1 MNHEY and CDR2 SMNVEV (reference sequence). As DNA, the CDR3 is TGTGCCAGCAGGGGCAGGCGACCCTCTGGGGCCAACGTCCTGACTTTC. Residues: CASRGRRPSGANVLTF.

The V and J genes are TRBV29-1 and TRBJ1-2; 8 positions match TRBD1. V lost 3 bases, J lost 7 bases, and 10 bases stayed unmatched. The CDR3 has 14 residues. Germline V gives CDR1 SQVTM, CDR2 ANQGSEA. CDR3 sequence (DNA): TGCAGCGTTGAGCAGGGGGCGGGCTACTCTGGCTACACCTTC. As protein: CSVEQGAGYSGYTF.

There are many counts of this clonotype. Here the CDR3 reads CASSQDRQASYNEQFF. For the CDR3, the DNA is TGTGCCAGCAGCCAAGATAGACAGGCCTCCTACAATGAGCAGTTCTTC. This chain joins TRBV3-1 and TRBJ2-1; D is possibly TRBD1 (6 bases). Trimming took off 0 bases at V and 0 bases at J, with 9 bases between the two ends. This CDR3 is built from 16 residues. Germline V lookup: CDR1 LGHDT, CDR2 YNNKEL (reference sequence).

A remark on this clonotype: It may be a read error: a sequence one base away is much more abundant. V is TRBV28 and J is TRBJ2-7, with D perhaps matching TRBD1 (6 bases). CDR1 is MDHEN and CDR2 is SYDVKM in the germline V gene. This CDR3 spans 14 amino acids. V was shortened by 5 bases and J by 1 base, with 12 bases between the two germline ends. In nucleotides, the CDR3 is TGTGCCAGCAGTCCCATAGGACAGTCCTACGAGCAGTACTTC. This codes for CASSPIGQSYEQYF.

The table lists this clonotype with many counts. The V call is TRBV5-4, the J call TRBJ2-1, with D possibly called TRBD1 or TRBD2 (6 bases each). Trimming shortened V by 1 base and J by 5 bases, and 10 bases separated the two germline ends. CDR1 is SGHNT and CDR2 is YYREEE in the germline V gene (reference sequence). The CDR3 has 14 residues. CDR3 residues: CASSLQGGNNEQFF. The CDR3 region has the DNA TGTGCCAGCAGCTTGCAAGGGGGGAACAATGAGCAGTTCTTC.

This clonotype was observed at least ten times. Here the CDR3 reads CASSQTGKVNQPQHF. In DNA form, the CDR3 reads TGTGCCAGCAGCCAGACAGGGAAAGTCAATCAGCCCCAGCATTTT. The chain links TRBV6-1 to TRBJ1-5, with 7 bases matching TRBD1. J was trimmed by 3 bases and V by 6 bases; bases with no gene match: 8. Germline CDR1 reads MNHNS; CDR2 reads SASEGT. There are 15 residues in the CDR3.

This clonotype appeared many times. The CDR3 bases are TGTGCCAGCAGTTTAGCGCGGCTTGCACTGTTTTTT. This translates into CASSLARLALFF. This chain uses TRBV12-3 or TRBV12-4 with TRBJ1-4, with unresolved D. CDR3 length: 12 amino acids. The ends were cut back, 0 bases at V and 13 bases at J, with 9 bases in the middle.

To note about this clonotype: This may stem from a read error, because a much larger clone lies one nucleotide away. This chain joins TRBV7-6 and TRBJ2-4; the match to TRBD1 covers 7 bases. Germline values: CDR1 SGHVS, CDR2 FNYEAQ. This CDR3 spans 15 amino acids. The CDR3 protein is CASSLNRGTKNMQYF. Written as DNA, the CDR3 is TGTGCCAGCAGCTTAAACAGGGGCACCAAAAACATGCAGTACTTC. The variable domain in full, with the rest retrieved from reference TRBV7-6 and TRBJ2-4, is GAGVSQSPRYKVTKRGQDVALRCDPISGHVSLYWYRQALGQGPEFLTYFNYEAQQDKSGLPNDRFSAERPEGSISTLTIQRTEQRDSAMYRCASSLNRGTKNMQYFGAGTRLSVL.

This clonotype showed up just a few times. The CDR3 protein is CATSDLTSGSGELFF. The CDR3 DNA reads as TGTGCCACCAGTGATTTGACTAGCGGGAGCGGGGAGCTGTTTTTT. V and J are TRBV24-1 and TRBJ2-2; 11 nucleotides agree with TRBD2. Germline loops: CDR1 KGHDR, CDR2 SFDVKD. V shed 0 bases and J 7 bases; nucleotides not matched to a gene: 0. CDR3 length: 15 residues.

Comments on this clonotype: This may be a read error: a much more frequent sequence differs by one nucleotide. The chain employs TRBV2 and TRBJ2-2; TRBD2 matches at 9 bases. CDR3 length: 17 residues. CDR1 and CDR2 (germline): SNHLY, FYNNEI. CDR3 sequence reads: CASSESSGKPDTGERFF. CDR3 nucleotides: TGTGCCAGCAGTGAGTCTAGCGGGAAACCCGACACCGGGGAGCGGTTTTTT. The full variable domain, rest sourced from reference TRBV2 and TRBJ2-2, is EPEVTQTPSHQVTQMGQEVILRCVPISNHLYFYWYRQILGQKVEFLVSFYNNEISEKSEIFDDQFSVERPDGSNFTLKIRSTKLEDSAMYFCASSESSGKPDTGERFFGEGSRLTVL.

The chain links TRBV5-1 to TRBJ1-3; D unresolved. CDR1 and CDR2 from the germline V gene are SGHRS and YFSETQ. This CDR3 spans 15 amino acids. V was pared by 0 bases and J by 0 bases, with 7 bases between. The CDR3 here is CASSLVADSGNTIYF. The DNA of the CDR3 is TGCGCCAGCAGCTTGGTAGCGGACTCTGGAAACACCATATATTTT.

This clonotype was seen many times. The chain recombines TRBV6-1 with TRBJ1-1, with TRBD1 matching 7 bases. CDR3 length equals 11 residues. The V and J ends lost 5 bases and 8 bases, in that order; junction bases with no gene match: 2. Germline values: CDR1 MNHNS, CDR2 SASEGT. In DNA, the CDR3 is TGTGCCAGCAGTCGGGACAGCGAAGCTTTCTTT. Its protein product is CASSRDSEAFF.

This clonotype turned up a few times. This chain connects TRBV9 to TRBJ1-6, with D unresolved. V lost 0 bases and J lost 3, with 4 bases in between. There are 14 residues in the CDR3. CDR1 and CDR2 from the germline V gene are SGDLS and YYNGEE. In nucleotides, the CDR3 is TGTGCCAGCAGCGTAGACGTCTATAATTCACCCCTCCACTTT. The encoded protein is CASSVDVYNSPLHF.

This clonotype appeared a few times. The J gene is TRBJ2-1, the V gene TRBV25-1, with 8 bases identical to TRBD2. Germline V gene sequence: CDR1 MGHDK, CDR2 SYGVNS. V trimming: 5 bases; J trimming: 5 bases; junction bases outside the gene matches: 14. The CDR3 consists of 17 residues. The CDR3 DNA reads TGTGCCAGCAGTCCGAAGGTTGGGGGACTAGAAGACAATGAGCAGTTCTTC. Translation gives CASSPKVGGLEDNEQFF. Full variable domain (missing parts from reference TRBV25-1 and TRBJ2-1): EADIYQTPRYLVIGTGKKITLECSQTMGHDKMYWYQQDPGMELHLIHYSYGVNSTEKGDLSSESTVSRIRTEHFPLTLESARPSHTSQYLCASSPKVGGLEDNEQFFGPGTRLTVL.

This clonotype was picked up many times. The V and J genes are TRBV12-3 or TRBV12-4 and TRBJ2-1; TRBD2 aligns across 9 bases. J lost 9 bases, V lost 6 bases, and 9 bases had no gene match. CDR3 length: 14 residues. The CDR3 DNA sequence: TGTGCCAGCAGCCCCGGGACTAGCCGGGGTGAGCAGTTCTTC. Protein: CASSPGTSRGEQFF.

This chain uses TRBV29-1 with TRBJ1-1, with D possibly TRBD1 on 6 matching bases. This CDR3 spans 17 amino acids. Trimming left V 3 bases short and J 2 bases short, with 22 bases between. Germline-derived CDR1 and CDR2 are SQVTM and ANQGSEA. The CDR3 DNA sequence: TGCAGCGTTGAGCAGGGAAGATGGACAGACTTAAACACTGAAGCTTTCTTT. This translates into CSVEQGRWTDLNTEAFF.

This clonotype was seen repeatedly, ten times or more. The chain links TRBV7-9 to TRBJ1-6; TRBD1 agrees at 9 bases. Germline CDR1 and CDR2: SEHNR and FQNEAQ (reference sequence). This CDR3 is 15 amino acids long. V dropped 6 bases and J dropped 7; count of bases not matched to a gene: 7. Written as DNA, the CDR3 is TGTGCCAGCAGAGGGGACAGGGATATCAATTCACCCCTCCACTTT. As protein: CASRGDRDINSPLHF.

V gene TRBV4-1 combines with J gene TRBJ2-7; D may match TRBD1 or TRBD2 (5 bases each). This CDR3 comprises 15 residues. Per germline, CDR1 MGHRA and CDR2 YSYEKL. V lost 0 bases to trimming and J lost 2 bases, with 11 bases between them. In DNA, the CDR3 is TGCGCCAGCAGCCAAGAGAGGGGCACTACCTACGAGCAGTACTTC. It is translated as CASSQERGTTYEQYF.

The CDR3 protein is CANTQTGGTYNEQFF. The CDR3 DNA reads as TGTGCCAACACCCAGACAGGGGGGACCTACAATGAGCAGTTCTTC. This chain uses TRBV7-2 with TRBJ2-1; 9 bases map to TRBD1. The CDR3 consists of 15 residues. The germline V gene has CDR1 SGHTA and CDR2 FQGNSA. With 10 bases clipped from V and 2 bases from J, the junction kept 9 bases outside the gene matches. The entire variable domain, with the rest obtained from reference TRBV7-2 and TRBJ2-1, is as follows: GAGVSQSPSNKVTEKGKDVELRCDPISGHTALYWYRQSLGQGLEFLIYFQGNSAPDKSGLPSDRFSAERTGGSVSTLTIQRTQQEDSAVYLCANTQTGGTYNEQFFGPGTRLTVL.

This clonotype was picked up a small number of times. The CDR3 DNA reads as TGCAGCGTAAGCAGGGTGGGCTATGGCTACACCTTC. Residues: CSVSRVGYGYTF. The V and J genes are TRBV29-1 and TRBJ1-2, with D perhaps matching TRBD1 (5 bases). Germline-derived CDR1 and CDR2 are SQVTM and ANQGSEA. The CDR3 contains 12 residues. Trimming took 6 bases from V and 4 from J, leaving 12 bases between them.

This clonotype has at least ten counts. The chain recombines TRBV5-6 with TRBJ2-2; 7 nucleotides agree with TRBD1. The germline gives CDR1 SGHDT, CDR2 YYEEEE. The CDR3 spans 16 residues. The ends lost 4 bases at V and 7 bases at J; junction bases unmatched: 13. The CDR3 nucleotides are TGTGCCAGCAGCATGGGGACAGCAGAACCTCACGGGGAGCTGTTTTTT. The encoded protein is CASSMGTAEPHGELFF.

This clonotype was counted ten times or more. The CDR3 region is CASSFLRGRGINEKLFF. The CDR3 DNA reads as TGTGCCAGCAGTTTCCTCCGCGGACGGGGGATTAATGAAAAACTGTTTTTT. The chain uses TRBV6-6 and TRBJ1-4, with D maybe TRBD1 (5 bases). This CDR3 has 17 amino acids. CDR1 and CDR2 (germline): MNHNY, SVGAGI (reference sequence). The V end lost 4 bases, the J end lost 4 bases, and 19 bases lay between the germline ends.